One and the same sample provided the 3 T cell receptor beta chains below, sequenced in a study of CD4 T cell repertoires in COVID-19 (dated by TCRdb to about 2021). The meaning of the sample's time point label: sample from a COVID-19-recovered individual after infection. The library was produced with the immunoSEQ multiplex PCR assay. TCRdb took over this immuneACCESS table, retaining in-frame rearrangements with V and J assigned. Such tables are incomplete; in checked studies, under half of the missing clones stem from an unresolved V gene, and the remainder is unexplained. The sample profile shows 60,000 to 90,000 clones; under 90% of them were found once. The ten largest clones capture roughly 0.6% of the sample. Sequenced material: CD4+ T cells from peripheral blood, taken after recovery from COVID-19. The receptors come from a human donor who had COVID-19.

CDR3 sequence: CASSLVAGGADTQYF. The CDR3 region has the DNA TGTGCCAGCAGCTTGGTAGCGGGGGGTGCAGATACGCAGTATTTT. The chain couples TRBV5-4 to TRBJ2-3; TRBD2 agrees at 10 bases. This CDR3 comprises 15 residues. From germline, CDR1 is SGHNT and CDR2 YYREEE (reference sequence). V shed 0 bases, J shed 4 bases, and the junction held 2 bases outside the gene matches. The variable domain in full, with the rest retrieved from reference TRBV5-4 and TRBJ2-3, is ETGVTQSPTHLIKTRGQQVTLRCSSQSGHNTVSWYQQALGQGPQFIFQYYREEENGRGNFPPRFSGLQFPNYSSELNVNALELDDSALYLCASSLVAGGADTQYFGPGTRLTVL.

The V call is TRBV6-5, the J call TRBJ1-1; 8 nucleotides match TRBD1. Germline CDR1 and CDR2: MNHEY and SVGAGI. CDR3 length equals 15 residues. V trimming: 6 bases; J trimming: 8 bases; junction bases outside the gene matches: 14. Here the CDR3 reads CASSSGRDRLGEAFF. Here the CDR3 DNA reads TGTGCCAGCAGCAGCGGGCGGGACAGGCTGGGCGAAGCTTTCTTT.

The V and J genes are TRBV27 and TRBJ1-3; D not resolved. The germline V gene encodes CDR1 MNHEY and CDR2 SMNVEV (reference sequence). Trimming left V 3 bases short and J 4 bases short, with 10 bases between. The CDR3 covers 14 residues. As DNA, the CDR3 is TGTGCCAGCAGTTTGGGAACAACCGGAAACACCATATATTTT. As protein: CASSLGTTGNTIYF.